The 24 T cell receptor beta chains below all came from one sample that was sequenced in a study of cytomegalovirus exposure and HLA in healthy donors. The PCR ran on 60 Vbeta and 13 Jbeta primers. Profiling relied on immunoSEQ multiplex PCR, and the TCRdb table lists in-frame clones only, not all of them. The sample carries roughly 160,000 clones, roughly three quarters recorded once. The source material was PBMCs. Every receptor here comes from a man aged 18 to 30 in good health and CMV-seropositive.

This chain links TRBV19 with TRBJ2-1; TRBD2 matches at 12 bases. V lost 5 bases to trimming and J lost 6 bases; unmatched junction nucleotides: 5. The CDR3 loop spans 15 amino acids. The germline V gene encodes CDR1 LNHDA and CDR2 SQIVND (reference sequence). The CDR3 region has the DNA TGTGCCAGTAGTCCAAGGACTAGCGGGACCAATGAGCAGTTCTTC. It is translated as CASSPRTSGTNEQFF.

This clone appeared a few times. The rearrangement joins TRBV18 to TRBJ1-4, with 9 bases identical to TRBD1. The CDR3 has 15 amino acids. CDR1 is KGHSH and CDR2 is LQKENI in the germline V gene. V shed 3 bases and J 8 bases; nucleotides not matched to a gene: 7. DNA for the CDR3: TGTGCCAGCTCACCTCAGGGACAGGGAAGGGAAAAACTGTTTTTT. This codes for CASSPQGQGREKLFF.

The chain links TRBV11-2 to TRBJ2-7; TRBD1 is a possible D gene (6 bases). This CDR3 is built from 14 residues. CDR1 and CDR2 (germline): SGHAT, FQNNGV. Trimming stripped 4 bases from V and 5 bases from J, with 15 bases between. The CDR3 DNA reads TGTGCCAGCAGCTCCCGGACAGAGCACCACGAGCAGTACTTC. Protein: CASSSRTEHHEQYF.

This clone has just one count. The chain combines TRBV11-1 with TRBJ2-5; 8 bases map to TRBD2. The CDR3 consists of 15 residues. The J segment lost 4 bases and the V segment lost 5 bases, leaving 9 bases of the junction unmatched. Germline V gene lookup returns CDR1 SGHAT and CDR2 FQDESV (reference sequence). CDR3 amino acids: CASSLIAGLVETQYF. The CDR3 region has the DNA TGTGCCAGCAGCCTTATAGCGGGATTGGTAGAGACCCAGTACTTC.

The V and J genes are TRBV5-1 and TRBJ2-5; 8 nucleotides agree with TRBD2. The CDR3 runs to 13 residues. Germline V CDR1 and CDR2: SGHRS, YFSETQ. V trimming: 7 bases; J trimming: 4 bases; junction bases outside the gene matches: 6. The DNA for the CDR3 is TGCGCCAGCGCCGGGACTAGTATAGAGACCCAGTACTTC. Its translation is CASAGTSIETQYF.

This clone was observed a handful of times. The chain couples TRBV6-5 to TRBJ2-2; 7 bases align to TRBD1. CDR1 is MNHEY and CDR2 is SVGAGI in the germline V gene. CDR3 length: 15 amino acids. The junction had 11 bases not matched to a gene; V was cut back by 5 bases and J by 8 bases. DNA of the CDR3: TGTGCCAGCAGTAACGGACAGGCCCGGTGGGGGGAGCTGTTTTTT. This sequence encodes CASSNGQARWGELFF.

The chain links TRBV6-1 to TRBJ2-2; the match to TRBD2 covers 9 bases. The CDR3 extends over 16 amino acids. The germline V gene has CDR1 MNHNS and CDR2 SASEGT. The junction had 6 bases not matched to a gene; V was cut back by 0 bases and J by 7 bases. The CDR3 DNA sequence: TGTGCCAGCAGTGAAGCGCGCGCGGGGGGGCTCGGGGAGCTGTTTTTT. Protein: CASSEARAGGLGELFF.

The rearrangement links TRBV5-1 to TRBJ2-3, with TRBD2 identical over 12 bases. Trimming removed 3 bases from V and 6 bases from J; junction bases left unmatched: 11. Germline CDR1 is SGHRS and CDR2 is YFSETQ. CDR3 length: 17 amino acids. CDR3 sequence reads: CASSSSTSGSVLDTQYF. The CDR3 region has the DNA TGCGCCAGCAGCTCGTCGACTAGCGGGAGCGTGTTGGATACGCAGTATTTT.

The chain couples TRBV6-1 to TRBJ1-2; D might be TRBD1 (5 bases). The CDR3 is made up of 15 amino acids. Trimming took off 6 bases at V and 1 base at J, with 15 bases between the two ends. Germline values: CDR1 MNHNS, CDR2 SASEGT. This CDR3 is CASRGRDGYNYGYTF. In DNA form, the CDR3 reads TGTGCCAGCAGGGGGAGGGACGGCTATAACTATGGCTACACCTTC.

CDR3 bases: TGTGCCAGCAGTACGACAGGGGGCGCAACTGAAGCTTTCTTT. Translation gives CASSTTGGATEAFF. The rearrangement joins TRBV7-9 to TRBJ1-1; TRBD1 matches 10 bases. The germline V gene encodes CDR1 SEHNR and CDR2 FQNEAQ (reference sequence). Trimming removed 6 bases from V and 5 bases from J; junction bases left unmatched: 6. CDR3 size: 14 residues. Variable domain in full (rest from reference TRBV7-9 and TRBJ1-1): DTGVSQNPRHKITKRGQNVTFRCDPISEHNRLYWYRQTLGQGPEFLTYFQNEAQLEKSRLLSDRFSAERPKGSFSTLEIQRTEQGDSAMYLCASSTTGGATEAFFGQGTRLTVV.

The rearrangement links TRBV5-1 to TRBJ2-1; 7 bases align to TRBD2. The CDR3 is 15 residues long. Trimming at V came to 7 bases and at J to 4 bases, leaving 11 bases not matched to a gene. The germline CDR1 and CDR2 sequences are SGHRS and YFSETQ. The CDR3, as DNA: TGCGCCAGCTCCACCGGGGGGAGTGGGTACAATGAGCAGTTCTTC. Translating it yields CASSTGGSGYNEQFF.

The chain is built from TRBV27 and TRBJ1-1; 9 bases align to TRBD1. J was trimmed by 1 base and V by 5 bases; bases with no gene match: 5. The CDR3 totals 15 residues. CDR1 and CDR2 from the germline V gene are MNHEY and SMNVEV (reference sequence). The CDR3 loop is CASSTRDRANTEAFF. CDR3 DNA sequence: TGTGCCAGCAGTACCCGGGACAGGGCGAACACTGAAGCTTTCTTT.

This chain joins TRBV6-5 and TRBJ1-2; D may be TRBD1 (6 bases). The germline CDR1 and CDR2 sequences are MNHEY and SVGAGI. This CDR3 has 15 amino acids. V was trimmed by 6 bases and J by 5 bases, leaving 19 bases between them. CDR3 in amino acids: CASSREGVNLYGYTF. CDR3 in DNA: TGTGCCAGCAGCCGGGAGGGGGTGAATCTTTATGGCTACACCTTC.

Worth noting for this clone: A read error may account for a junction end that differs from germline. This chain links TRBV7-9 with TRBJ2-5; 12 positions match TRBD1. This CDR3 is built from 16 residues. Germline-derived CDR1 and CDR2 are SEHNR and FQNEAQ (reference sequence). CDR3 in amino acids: CSSTTRPGQGAETQYF. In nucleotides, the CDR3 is TGTTCCAGCACGACAAGGCCGGGACAGGGGGCTGAGACCCAGTACTTC.

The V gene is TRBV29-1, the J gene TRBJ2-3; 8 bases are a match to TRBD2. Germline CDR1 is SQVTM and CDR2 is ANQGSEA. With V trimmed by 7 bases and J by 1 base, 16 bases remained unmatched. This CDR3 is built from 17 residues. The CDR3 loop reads CSADTGYSGDRTDTQYF. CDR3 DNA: TGCAGCGCCGACACCGGATATAGCGGGGACCGCACAGATACGCAGTATTTT.

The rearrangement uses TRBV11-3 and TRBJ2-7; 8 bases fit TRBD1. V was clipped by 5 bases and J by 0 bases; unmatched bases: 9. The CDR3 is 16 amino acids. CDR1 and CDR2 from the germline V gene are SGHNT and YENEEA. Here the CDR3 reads CASSPGSGTGSYEQYF. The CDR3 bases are TGTGCCAGCAGCCCCGGTTCCGGGACAGGCTCCTACGAGCAGTACTTC.

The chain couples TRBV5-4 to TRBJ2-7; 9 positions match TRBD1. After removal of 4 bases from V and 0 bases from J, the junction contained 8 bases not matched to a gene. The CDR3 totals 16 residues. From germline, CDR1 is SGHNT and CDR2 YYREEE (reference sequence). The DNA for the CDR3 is TGTGCCAGCAGCGCCGGACAGGGGATCCCCTCCTACGAGCAGTACTTC. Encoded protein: CASSAGQGIPSYEQYF.

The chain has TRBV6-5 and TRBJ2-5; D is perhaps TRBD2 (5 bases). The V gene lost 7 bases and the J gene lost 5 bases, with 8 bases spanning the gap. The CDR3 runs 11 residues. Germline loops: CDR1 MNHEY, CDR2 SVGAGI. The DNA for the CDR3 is TGTGCCAGCACCCGGAGGGAGACCCAGTACTTC. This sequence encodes CASTRRETQYF.

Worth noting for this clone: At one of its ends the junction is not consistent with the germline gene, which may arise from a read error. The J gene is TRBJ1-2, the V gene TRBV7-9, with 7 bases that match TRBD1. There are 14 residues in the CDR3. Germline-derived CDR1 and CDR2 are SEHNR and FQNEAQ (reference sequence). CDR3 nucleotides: TGTTCCAGCAGGATCGACAGGGAGGTCGATGGCTACACCTTC. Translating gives CSSRIDREVDGYTF.

CDR3 nucleotide sequence: TGTGCCAGCAGTTACTCAGGACTAGCAAACTACGAGCAGTACTTC. Protein: CASSYSGLANYEQYF. This sequence joins TRBV6-5 and TRBJ2-5, with TRBD2 matching 8 bases. The J call may not be correct, given that the DNA end is closer to TRBJ2-7. CDR1 is MNHEY and CDR2 is SVGAGI in the germline V gene. The CDR3 length is 15 residues.

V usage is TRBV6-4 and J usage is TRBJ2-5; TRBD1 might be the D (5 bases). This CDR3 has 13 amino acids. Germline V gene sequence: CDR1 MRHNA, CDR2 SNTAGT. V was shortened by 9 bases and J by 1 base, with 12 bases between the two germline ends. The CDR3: CARRKTVQETQYF. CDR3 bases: TGTGCCAGGCGGAAGACAGTCCAAGAGACCCAGTACTTC.

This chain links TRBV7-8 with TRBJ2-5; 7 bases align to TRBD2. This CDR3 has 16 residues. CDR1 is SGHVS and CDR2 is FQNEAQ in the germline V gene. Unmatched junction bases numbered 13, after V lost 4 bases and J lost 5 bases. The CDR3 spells CASSSPTSLAEETQYF. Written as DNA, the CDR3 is TGTGCCAGCAGCTCCCCCACCTCCCTAGCGGAGGAGACCCAGTACTTC.

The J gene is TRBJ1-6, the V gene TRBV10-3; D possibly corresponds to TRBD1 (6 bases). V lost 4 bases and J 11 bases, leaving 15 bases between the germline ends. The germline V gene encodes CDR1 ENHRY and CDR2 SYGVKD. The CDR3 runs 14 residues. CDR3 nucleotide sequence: TGTGCCATCAGTGGGACAGAGGGGAGTCCACCCCTCCACTTT. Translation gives CAISGTEGSPPLHF.

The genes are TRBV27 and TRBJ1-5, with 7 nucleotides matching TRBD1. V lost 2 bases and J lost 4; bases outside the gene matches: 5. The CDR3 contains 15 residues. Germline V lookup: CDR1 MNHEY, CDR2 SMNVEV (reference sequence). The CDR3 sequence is CASSLTQGRNQPQHF. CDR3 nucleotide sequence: TGTGCCAGCAGTTTAACACAGGGGAGAAATCAGCCCCAGCATTTT.